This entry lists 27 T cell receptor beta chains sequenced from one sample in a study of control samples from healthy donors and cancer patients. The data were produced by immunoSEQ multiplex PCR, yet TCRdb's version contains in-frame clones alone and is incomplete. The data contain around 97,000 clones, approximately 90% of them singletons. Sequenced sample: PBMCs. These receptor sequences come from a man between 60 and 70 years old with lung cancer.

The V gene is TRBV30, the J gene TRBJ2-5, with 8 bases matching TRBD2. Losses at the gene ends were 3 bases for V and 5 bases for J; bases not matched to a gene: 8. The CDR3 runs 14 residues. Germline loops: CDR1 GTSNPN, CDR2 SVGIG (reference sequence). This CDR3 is CAWRRLAGGETQYF. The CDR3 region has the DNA TGTGCCTGGAGGCGGCTAGCGGGCGGTGAGACCCAGTACTTC.

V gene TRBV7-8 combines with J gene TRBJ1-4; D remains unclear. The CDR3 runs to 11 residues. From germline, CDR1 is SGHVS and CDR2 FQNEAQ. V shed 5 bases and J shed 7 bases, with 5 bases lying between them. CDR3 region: CASSLTEKLFF. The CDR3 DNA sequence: TGTGCCAGCAGCCTGACTGAAAAACTGTTTTTT.

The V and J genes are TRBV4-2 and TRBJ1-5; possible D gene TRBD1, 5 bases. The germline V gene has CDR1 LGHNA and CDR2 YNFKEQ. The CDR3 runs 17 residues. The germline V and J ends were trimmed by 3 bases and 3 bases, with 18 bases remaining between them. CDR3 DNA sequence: TGTGCCAGCAGCCACCCCCGGGGGGGGTTCAACAATCAGCCCCAGCATTTT. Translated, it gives CASSHPRGGFNNQPQHF.

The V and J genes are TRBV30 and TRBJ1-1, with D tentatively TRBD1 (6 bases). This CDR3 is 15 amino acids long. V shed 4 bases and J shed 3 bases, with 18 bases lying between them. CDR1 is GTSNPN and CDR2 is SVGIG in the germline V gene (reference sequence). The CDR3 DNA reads TGTGCCTGGAAAGATAGAACAGGGCGCTACACTGAAGCTTTCTTT. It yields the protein CAWKDRTGRYTEAFF. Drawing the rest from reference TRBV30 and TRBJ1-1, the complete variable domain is SQTIHQWPATLVQPVGSPLSLECTVEGTSNPNLYWYRQAAGRGLQLLFYSVGIGQISSEVPQNLSASRPQDRQFILSSKKLLLSDSGFYLCAWKDRTGRYTEAFFGQGTRLTVV.

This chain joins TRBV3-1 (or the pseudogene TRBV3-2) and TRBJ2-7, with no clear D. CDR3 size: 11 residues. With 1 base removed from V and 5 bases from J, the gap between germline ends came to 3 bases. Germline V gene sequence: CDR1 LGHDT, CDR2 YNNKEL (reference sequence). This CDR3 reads CASSQGDEQYF. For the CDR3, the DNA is TGTGCCAGCAGCCAAGGCGACGAGCAGTACTTC.

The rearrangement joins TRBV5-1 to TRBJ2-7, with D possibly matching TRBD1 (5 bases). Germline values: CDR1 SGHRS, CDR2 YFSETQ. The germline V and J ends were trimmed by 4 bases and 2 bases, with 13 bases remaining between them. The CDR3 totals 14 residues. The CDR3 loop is CASSRPQGTYEQYF. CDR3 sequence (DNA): TGCGCCAGCAGCCGCCCCCAGGGTACCTACGAGCAGTACTTC.

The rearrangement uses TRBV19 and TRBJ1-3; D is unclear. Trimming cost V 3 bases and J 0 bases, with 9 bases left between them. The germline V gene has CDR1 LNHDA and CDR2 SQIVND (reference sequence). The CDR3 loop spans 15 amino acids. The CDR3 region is CASSINEDSGNTIYF. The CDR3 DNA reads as TGTGCCAGTAGTATCAACGAAGACTCTGGAAACACCATATATTTT.

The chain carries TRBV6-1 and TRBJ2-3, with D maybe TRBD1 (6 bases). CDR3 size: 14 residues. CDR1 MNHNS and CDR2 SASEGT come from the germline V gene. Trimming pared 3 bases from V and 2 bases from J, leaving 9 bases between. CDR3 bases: TGTGCCAGCAGTGAGGACAGCTTCACAGATACGCAGTATTTT. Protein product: CASSEDSFTDTQYF.

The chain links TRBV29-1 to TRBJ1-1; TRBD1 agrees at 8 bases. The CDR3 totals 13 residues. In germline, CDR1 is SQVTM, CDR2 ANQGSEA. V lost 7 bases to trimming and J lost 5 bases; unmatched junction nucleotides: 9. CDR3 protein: CSAYTGGGTEAFF. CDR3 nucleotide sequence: TGCAGCGCTTATACAGGGGGAGGGACTGAAGCTTTCTTT.

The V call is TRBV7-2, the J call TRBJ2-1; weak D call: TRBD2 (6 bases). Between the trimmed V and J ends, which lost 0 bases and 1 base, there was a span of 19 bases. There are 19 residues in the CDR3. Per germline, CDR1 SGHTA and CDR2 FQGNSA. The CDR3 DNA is TGTGCCAGCAGCTTAGCGAGGAGGGCTGGGGCGGATTCCTACAATGAGCAGTTCTTC. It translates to CASSLARRAGADSYNEQFF.

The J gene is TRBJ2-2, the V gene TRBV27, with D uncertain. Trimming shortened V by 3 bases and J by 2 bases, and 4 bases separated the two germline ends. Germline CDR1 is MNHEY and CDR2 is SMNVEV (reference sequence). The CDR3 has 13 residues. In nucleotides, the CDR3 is TGTGCCAGCAGTTTTTTCAACACCGGGGAGCTGTTTTTT. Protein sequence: CASSFFNTGELFF.

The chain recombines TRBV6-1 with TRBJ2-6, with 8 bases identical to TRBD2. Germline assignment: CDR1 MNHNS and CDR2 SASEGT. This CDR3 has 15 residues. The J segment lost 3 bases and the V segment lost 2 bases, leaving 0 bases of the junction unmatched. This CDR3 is CASSERGGGANVLTF. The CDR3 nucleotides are TGTGCCAGCAGTGAACGGGGGGGTGGGGCCAACGTCCTGACTTTC.

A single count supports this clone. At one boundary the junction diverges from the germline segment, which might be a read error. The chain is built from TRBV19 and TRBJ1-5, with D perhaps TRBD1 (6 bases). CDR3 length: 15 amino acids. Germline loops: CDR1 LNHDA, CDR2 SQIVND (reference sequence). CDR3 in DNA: TGTGCCCGTAGTCGGGGGCGGGGGGGCAATCAGCCCCAGCATTTT. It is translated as CARSRGRGGNQPQHF. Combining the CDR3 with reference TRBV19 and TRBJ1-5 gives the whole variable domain DGGITQSPKYLFRKEGQNVTLSCEQNLNHDAMYWYRQDPGQGLRLIYYSQIVNDFQKGDIAEGYSVSREKKESFPLTVTSAQKNPTAFYLCARSRGRGGNQPQHFGDGTRLSIL.

CDR3 amino acids: CASSEVQGPGTQYF. The CDR3, as DNA: TGTGCCAGCAGTGAAGTACAGGGTCCGGGGACCCAGTACTTC. This sequence joins TRBV6-1 and TRBJ2-5; tentative D call: TRBD1 (6 bases). Germline V gene data show CDR1 as MNHNS and CDR2 as SASEGT. This CDR3 comprises 14 residues. Trimming shortened V by 1 base and J by 7 bases, and 13 bases separated the two germline ends.

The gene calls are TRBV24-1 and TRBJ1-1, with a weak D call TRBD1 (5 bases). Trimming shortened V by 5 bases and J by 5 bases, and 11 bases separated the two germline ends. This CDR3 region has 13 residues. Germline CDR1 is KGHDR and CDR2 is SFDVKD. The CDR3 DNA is TGTGCCACCAGTGCTGGGGGGGGGACTGAAGCTTTCTTT. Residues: CATSAGGGTEAFF.

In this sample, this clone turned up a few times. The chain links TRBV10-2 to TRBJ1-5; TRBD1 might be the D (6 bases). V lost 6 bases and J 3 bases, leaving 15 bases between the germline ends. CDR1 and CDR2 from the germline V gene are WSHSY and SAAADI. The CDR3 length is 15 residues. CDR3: CASREQGIANQPQHF. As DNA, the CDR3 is TGCGCCAGCAGAGAACAGGGAATAGCCAATCAGCCCCAGCATTTT.

CDR3 sequence reads: CASSFQGTGTIEQYF. As DNA, the CDR3 is TGTGCCAGCAGCTTTCAGGGGACAGGCACTATCGAGCAGTACTTC. V gene TRBV7-2 combines with J gene TRBJ2-7, with TRBD1 matching 8 bases. CDR3 size: 15 residues. The V and J ends lost 3 bases and 6 bases, in that order; junction bases with no gene match: 10. Germline assignment: CDR1 SGHTA and CDR2 FQGNSA.

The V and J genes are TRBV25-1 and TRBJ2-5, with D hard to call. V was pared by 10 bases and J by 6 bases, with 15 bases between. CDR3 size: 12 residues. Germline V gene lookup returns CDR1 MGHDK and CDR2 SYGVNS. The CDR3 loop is CAISWGGQTQYF. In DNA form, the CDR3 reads TGTGCCATCTCCTGGGGTGGTCAGACCCAGTACTTC.

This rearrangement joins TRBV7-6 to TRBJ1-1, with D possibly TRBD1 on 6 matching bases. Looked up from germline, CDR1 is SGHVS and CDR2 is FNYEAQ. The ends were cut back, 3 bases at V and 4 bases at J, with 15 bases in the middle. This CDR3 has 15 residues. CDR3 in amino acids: CASSLGAGVGTEAFF. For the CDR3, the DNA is TGTGCCAGCAGCTTGGGCGCAGGGGTAGGCACTGAAGCTTTCTTT.

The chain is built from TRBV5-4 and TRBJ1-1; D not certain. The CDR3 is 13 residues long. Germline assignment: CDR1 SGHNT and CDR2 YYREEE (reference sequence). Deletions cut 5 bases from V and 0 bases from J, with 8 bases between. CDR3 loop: CASSWGLNTEAFF. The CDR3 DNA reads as TGTGCCAGCAGTTGGGGTCTGAACACTGAAGCTTTCTTT.

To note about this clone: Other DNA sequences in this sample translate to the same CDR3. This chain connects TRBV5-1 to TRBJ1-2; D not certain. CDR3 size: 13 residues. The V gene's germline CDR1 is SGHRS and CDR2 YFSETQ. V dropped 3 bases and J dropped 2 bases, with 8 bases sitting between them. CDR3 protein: CASSWTENYGYTF. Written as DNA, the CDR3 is TGCGCCAGCAGCTGGACGGAAAACTATGGCTACACCTTC.

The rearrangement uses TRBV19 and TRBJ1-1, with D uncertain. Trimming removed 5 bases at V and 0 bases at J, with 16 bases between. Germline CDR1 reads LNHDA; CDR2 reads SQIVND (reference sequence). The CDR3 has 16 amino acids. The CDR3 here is CASSEANETVNTEAFF. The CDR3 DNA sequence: TGTGCCAGTAGTGAAGCCAATGAGACGGTGAACACTGAAGCTTTCTTT.

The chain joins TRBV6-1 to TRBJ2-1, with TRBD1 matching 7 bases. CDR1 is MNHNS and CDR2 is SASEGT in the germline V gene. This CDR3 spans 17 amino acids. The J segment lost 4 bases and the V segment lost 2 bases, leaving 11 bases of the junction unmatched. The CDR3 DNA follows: TGTGCCAGCAGTGAAAGTCTCGACAGGGTCCTATACAATGAGCAGTTCTTC. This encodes CASSESLDRVLYNEQFF.

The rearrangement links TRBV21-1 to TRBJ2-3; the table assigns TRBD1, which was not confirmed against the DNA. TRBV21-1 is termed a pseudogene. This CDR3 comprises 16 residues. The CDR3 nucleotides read TGTGCCAGCAGCCCTAGACAGGGGGGGGGCACAGATACGCAGTATTTT. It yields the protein CASSPRQGGGTDTQYF.

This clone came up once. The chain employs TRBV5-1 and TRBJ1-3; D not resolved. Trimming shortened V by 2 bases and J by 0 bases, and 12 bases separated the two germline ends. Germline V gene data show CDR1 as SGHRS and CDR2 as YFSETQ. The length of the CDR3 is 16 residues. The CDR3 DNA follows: TGCGCCAGCAGCTTATACCCCGACGGCTCTGGAAACACCATATATTTT. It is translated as CASSLYPDGSGNTIYF.

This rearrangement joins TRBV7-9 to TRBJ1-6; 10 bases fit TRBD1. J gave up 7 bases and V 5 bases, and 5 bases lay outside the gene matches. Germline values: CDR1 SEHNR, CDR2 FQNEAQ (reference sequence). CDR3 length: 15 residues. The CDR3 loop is CASSPSGQGNSPLHF. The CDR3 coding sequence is TGTGCCAGCAGCCCTTCGGGACAGGGGAATTCACCCCTCCACTTT.

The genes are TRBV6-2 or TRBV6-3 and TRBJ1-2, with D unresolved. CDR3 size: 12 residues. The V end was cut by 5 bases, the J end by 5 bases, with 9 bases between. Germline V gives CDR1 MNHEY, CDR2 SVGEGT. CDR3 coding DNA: TGTGCCAGCAGTCGAACTTCTTATGGCTACACCTTC. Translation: CASSRTSYGYTF.